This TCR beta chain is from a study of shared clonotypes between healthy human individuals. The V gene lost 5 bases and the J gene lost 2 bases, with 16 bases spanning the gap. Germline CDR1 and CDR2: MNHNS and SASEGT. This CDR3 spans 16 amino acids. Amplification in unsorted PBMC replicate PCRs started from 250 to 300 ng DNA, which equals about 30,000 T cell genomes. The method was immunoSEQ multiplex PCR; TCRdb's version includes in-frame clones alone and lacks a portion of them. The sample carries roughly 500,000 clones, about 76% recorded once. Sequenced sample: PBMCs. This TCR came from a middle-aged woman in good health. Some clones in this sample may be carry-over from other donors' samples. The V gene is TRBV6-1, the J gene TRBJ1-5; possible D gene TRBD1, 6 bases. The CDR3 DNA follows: TGTGCCAGCAGTCAAGTACAGGGTTCGGGCAATCAGCCCCAGCATTTT. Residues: CASSQVQGSGNQPQHF.